These T cell receptor beta chains were read from a single sample in a study of blood T cell repertoires in COVID-19. Sequenced by immunoSEQ multiplex PCR; TCRdb stores in-frame clones only, minus some. The sample gives about 220,000 clones, over 65% of which show up once; 3% to 4% is in the top ten. Sequencing used PBMCs or T cells enriched from blood (not recorded which). These TCRs come from a woman aged 55 to 70 who had recovered from COVID-19. Each CDR3 is given with its conserved first and last residue. D genes are given only for firm matches. The size entry is marked missing in some rows and otherwise reads once, few, many or a size class.

CDR3 length	D gene	V gene	J gene	clone size	CDR3 DNA	CDR3 protein
14	NA	TRBV6-1	TRBJ1-2	NA	TGTGCCAGCAGTGATCAGACACCCTCCTATGGCTACACCTTC	CASSDQTPSYGYTF
16	TRBD1	TRBV19	TRBJ1-5	NA	TGTGCCAGTAGTCCCCCCGGGACAGGGAGCAATCAGCCCCAGCATTTT	CASSPPGTGSNQPQHF
15	TRBD2	TRBV7-9	TRBJ2-7	NA	TGTGCCAGCAGCTATTTCGGACTAGCGGGCGACGAGCAGTACTTC	CASSYFGLAGDEQYF
16	TRBD2	TRBV5-1	TRBJ2-2	many	TGCGCCAGCAGCTTGGAAGGGACTAGGGAGACTGGGGAGCTGTTTTTT	CASSLEGTRETGELFF
14	NA	TRBV5-1	TRBJ2-6	NA	TGCGCCAGCAGCTCGAACACTGGGGCCAACGTCCTGACTTTC	CASSSNTGANVLTF
16	NA	TRBV6-5	TRBJ1-3	NA	TGTGCCAGCAGTTATGTTCAGGGCTTATCTGGAAACACCATATATTTT	CASSYVQGLSGNTIYF
16	TRBD2	TRBV19	TRBJ2-1	NA	TGTGCCAGTAGTACCGGGACTAGCGGGAGCTACAATGAGCAGTTCTTC	CASSTGTSGSYNEQFF
13	TRBD1	TRBV12-3/TRBV12-4	TRBJ1-2	NA	TGTGCCAGCAGTCCACGGGACAGGGATGGCTACACCTTC	CASSPRDRDGYTF
15	NA	TRBV4-2	TRBJ1-6	NA	TGTGCCAGCAGCCGAGCCCAGGGGTACAATTCACCCCTCCACTTT	CASSRAQGYNSPLHF
15	TRBD2	TRBV5-1	TRBJ2-3	NA	TGCGCCAGCAGCTTGGAGGGAGGGCCGTCGGATACGCAGTATTTT	CASSLEGGPSDTQYF
16	NA	TRBV3-1/TRBV3-2	TRBJ2-7	NA	TGTGCCAGCAGCCAAGGTTCGGGGGGCATGGAACGCGAGCAGTACTTC	CASSQGSGGMEREQYF
13	NA	TRBV11-2	TRBJ1-6	NA	TGTGCCAGCAGCTTACAGTTTAATTCACCCCTCCACTTT	CASSLQFNSPLHF
14	TRBD2	TRBV6-5	TRBJ2-7	NA	TGTGCCAGCAGCCGACGGGGGGGCACCTACGAGCAGTACTTC	CASSRRGGTYEQYF
15	NA	TRBV11-2	TRBJ1-5	NA	TGTGCCAGCAGCCCCGTGACAGATAGCAATCAGCCCCAGCATTTT	CASSPVTDSNQPQHF
15	NA	TRBV6-4	TRBJ2-1	NA	TGTGCCAGCAGTCCTTCCCTAGCGAGGGGCGATGAGCAGTTCTTC	CASSPSLARGDEQFF
13	NA	TRBV5-1	TRBJ2-1	NA	TGCGCCAGCAGCGCCGGGACTTACAATGAGCAGTTCTTC	CASSAGTYNEQFF
15	NA	TRBV2	TRBJ2-3	NA	TGTGCCAGCAGAGACAGAGTCTCTAGCACAGATACGCAGTATTTT	CASRDRVSSTDTQYF
15	TRBD2	TRBV4-3	TRBJ2-5	NA	TGCGCCAGCAGCCAAGATAGGGGAGGGACGGAGACCCAGTACTTC	CASSQDRGGTETQYF
15	TRBD1	TRBV5-5	TRBJ2-7	NA	TGTGCCAGCAGCTTGTTGGGACAGGGGGCGAACGAGCAGTACTTC	CASSLLGQGANEQYF
13	NA	TRBV12-3/TRBV12-4	TRBJ2-3	NA	TGTGCCAGCAAGAGGGGGTTCGTAGATACGCAGTATTTT	CASKRGFVDTQYF
14	NA	TRBV7-2	TRBJ2-5	NA	TGTGCCAGCAGCTCTCGGAGGGCAGAGGAGACCCAGTACTTC	CASSSRRAEETQYF
15	TRBD2	TRBV5-1	TRBJ2-2	NA	TGCGCCAGCAGCTCGCGGGAGATGAACACCGGGGAGCTGTTTTTT	CASSSREMNTGELFF
16	TRBD2	TRBV19	TRBJ2-1	NA	TGTGCCAGTAGTACGGGACTAGCGGGGACCTACAATGAGCAGTTCTTC	CASSTGLAGTYNEQFF
13	NA	TRBV7-8	TRBJ1-5	NA	TGTGCCAGCAGCTTAGACAGGAATCAGCCCCAGCATTTT	CASSLDRNQPQHF
15	TRBD2	TRBV3-1/TRBV3-2	TRBJ2-5	NA	TGTGCCAGCAGCGATCGACTAGCGGTGGTGGAGACCCAGTACTTC	CASSDRLAVVETQYF
14	TRBD1	TRBV19	TRBJ2-3	NA	TGTGCCAGTAGTGGCAGGGGGAGTTCAGATACGCAGTATTTT	CASSGRGSSDTQYF
15	NA	TRBV6-5	TRBJ1-1	NA	TGTGCCAGCAGTCTCCGATACAGGGAGGGCACTGAAGCTTTCTTT	CASSLRYREGTEAFF
17	TRBD1	TRBV27	TRBJ2-4	NA	TGTGCCAGCAATCTTTCCGGGGACAGGGTAGCCAAAAACATTCAGTACTTC	CASNLSGDRVAKNIQYF
13	TRBD1	TRBV2	TRBJ1-1	NA	TGTGCCAGCAAAGAGACAGGGGGCGACGAAGCTTTCTTT	CASKETGGDEAFF
16	NA	TRBV7-7	TRBJ2-2	NA	TGTGCCAGCAGCGAGAGAACAGGCCAAAACACCGGGGAGCTGTTTTTT	CASSERTGQNTGELFF
12	NA	TRBV28	TRBJ1-2	NA	TGTGCCAGCGAGAAGATTAACTATGGCTACACCTTC	CASEKINYGYTF
13	TRBD1	TRBV6-5	TRBJ1-1	NA	TGTGCCAGCAGCGTCGACAGGGACACTGAAGCTTTCTTT	CASSVDRDTEAFF
14	NA	TRBV15	TRBJ2-2	few	TGTGCCACCAGCAGAGAAGACTGGACCGGGGAGCTGTTTTTT	CATSREDWTGELFF
13	TRBD1	TRBV29-1	TRBJ1-1	NA	TGCAGCGTCTGGGACAGCCTAAACACTGAAGCTTTCTTT	CSVWDSLNTEAFF
13	NA	TRBV20-1	TRBJ1-2	NA	TGCAGTGCTAGTTCGGGGGGCGTTGATGGCTACACCTTC	CSASSGGVDGYTF
15	NA	TRBV6-5	TRBJ1-1	NA	TGTGCCAGCAGCCACAGGACCACTGGGGACACTGAAGCTTTCTTT	CASSHRTTGDTEAFF
14	TRBD1	TRBV27	TRBJ2-7	NA	TGTGCCAGCAGCCCGACAGGGTGGGGATACGAGCAGTACTTC	CASSPTGWGYEQYF
16	TRBD1	TRBV6-1	TRBJ2-7	NA	TGTGCCAGCAGTGAGTCCGGGACAGGGGGATACTACGAGCAGTACTTC	CASSESGTGGYYEQYF
12	NA	TRBV5-1	TRBJ2-5	NA	TGCGCCAGCAGCTCATTCCAAGAGACCCAGTACTTC	CASSSFQETQYF
15	TRBD1	TRBV7-9	TRBJ1-2	NA	TGTGCCAGCAGCTCCACCGACAGGGGGCTGATCGGCTACACCTTC	CASSSTDRGLIGYTF
17	NA	TRBV15	TRBJ1-1	NA	TGTGCCACCAGCAGAGTCATCGGTCGGGGGATGAACACTGAAGCTTTCTTT	CATSRVIGRGMNTEAFF
12	TRBD1	TRBV3-1/TRBV3-2	TRBJ1-6	NA	TGTGCCAGCCGGGACAGGGATTCACCCCTCCACTTT	CASRDRDSPLHF
16	TRBD1	TRBV9	TRBJ2-2	once	TGTGCCAGCAGCGTAGTTGGGGCAGGGGGAATCGGGGAGCTGTTTTTT	CASSVVGAGGIGELFF